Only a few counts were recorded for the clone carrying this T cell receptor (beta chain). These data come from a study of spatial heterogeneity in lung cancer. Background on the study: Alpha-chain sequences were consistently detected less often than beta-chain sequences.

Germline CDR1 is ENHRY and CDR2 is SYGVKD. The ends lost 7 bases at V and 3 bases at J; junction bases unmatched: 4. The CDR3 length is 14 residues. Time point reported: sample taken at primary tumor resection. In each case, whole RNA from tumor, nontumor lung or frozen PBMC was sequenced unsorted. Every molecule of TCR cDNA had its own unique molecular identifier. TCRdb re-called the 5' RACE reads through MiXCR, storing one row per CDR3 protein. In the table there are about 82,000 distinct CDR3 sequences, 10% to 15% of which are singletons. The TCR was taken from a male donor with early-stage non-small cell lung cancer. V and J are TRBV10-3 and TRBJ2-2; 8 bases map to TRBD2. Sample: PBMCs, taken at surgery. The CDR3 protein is CAINRREDTGELFF. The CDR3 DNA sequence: TGTGCCATCAATCGGCGGGAGGACACCGGGGAGCTGTTTTTT.